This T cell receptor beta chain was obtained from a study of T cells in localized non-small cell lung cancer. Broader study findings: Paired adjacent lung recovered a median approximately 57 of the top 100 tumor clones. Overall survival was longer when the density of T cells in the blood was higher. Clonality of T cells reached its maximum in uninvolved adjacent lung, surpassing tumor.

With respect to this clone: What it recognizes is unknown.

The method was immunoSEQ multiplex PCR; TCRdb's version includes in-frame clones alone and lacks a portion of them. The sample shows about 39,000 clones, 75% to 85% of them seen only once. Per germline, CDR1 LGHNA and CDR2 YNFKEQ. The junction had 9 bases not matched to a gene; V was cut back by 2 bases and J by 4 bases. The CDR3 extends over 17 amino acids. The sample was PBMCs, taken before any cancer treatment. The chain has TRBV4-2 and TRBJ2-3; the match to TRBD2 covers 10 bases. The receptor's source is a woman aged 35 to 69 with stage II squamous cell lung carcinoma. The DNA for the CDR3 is TGTGCCAGCAGCCAAAACGTAGCGGGAGGCGGGGCAGATACGCAGTATTTT. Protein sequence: CASSQNVAGGGADTQYF.